This passage covers 28 T cell receptor beta chains from one sample sequenced in a study of CXCR3-negative and CXCR3-positive naive CD8 T cells. Which antigens these TCRs recognize remains unknown. cDNA libraries for TRB were generated by 5' RACE incorporating UMI labels. Reanalyzing the 5' RACE reads, TCRdb keeps one entry per CDR3 protein, without DNA. The sample table includes some 140,000 distinct CDR3 sequences. Study findings and constraints: CXCR3-positive naive cells carried more hydrophobic TRB CDR3s than CXCR3-negative naive cells did.

Sequenced sample: naive CXCR3+ CD8+ T cells from blood. Regarding subset: CD45RO-CCR7+CD27+CD95- naive CD8+ T cells expressing CXCR3 (TNR3+). Receptors were obtained from a human donor in good health. Some clones in this sample may be carry-over from other donors' samples.

The chain is built from TRBV5-1 and TRBJ2-2. The CDR3 sequence is 14 residues long. Per germline, CDR1 SGHRS and CDR2 YFSETQ. The chain's CDR3 is CASSLDINTGELFF.

V gene TRBV27 combines with J gene TRBJ2-2; TCRdb calls TRBD1, which cannot be checked without DNA. Germline values: CDR1 MNHEY, CDR2 SMNVEV (reference sequence). This CDR3 has 14 residues. The CDR3 sequence: CASGGQGDTGELFF.

The rearrangement uses TRBV11-2 and TRBJ2-5; TCRdb lists TRBD1, though no DNA is available to test this call. There are 16 residues in the CDR3. Germline lookup yields CDR1 SGHAT and CDR2 FQNNGV. CDR3 region: CASSLGARVNQETQYF.

The CDR3 loop reads CAISGTSGTQSSYEQYF. The chain links TRBV10-3 to TRBJ2-7; there is no DNA to check the TCRdb D call of TRBD1. Germline-derived CDR1 and CDR2 are ENHRY and SYGVKD. The CDR3 length is 17 residues.

V and J are TRBV4-3 and TRBJ1-1. Germline-derived CDR1 and CDR2 are LGHNA and YSLEER. The CDR3 covers 15 residues. CDR3 loop: CASSQEVNSNTEAFF.

This chain connects TRBV29-1 to TRBJ2-5; TCRdb reports TRBD1, a call that lacks DNA to check it against. The CDR3 is 14 residues long. Germline assignment: CDR1 SQVTM and CDR2 ANQGSEA. The CDR3 here is CSVEDRHRDGTQYF.

The CDR3 region is CASSPQGNVLTF. The chain joins TRBV7-8 to TRBJ2-6; with no DNA, the TCRdb D assignment of TRBD1 cannot be verified. The CDR3 has 12 amino acids. The V gene's germline CDR1 is SGHVS and CDR2 FQNEAQ.

J is TRBJ1-3 and V is TRBV7-3; TCRdb gives TRBD1 as the D gene, but with no DNA this cannot be confirmed. Germline lookup yields CDR1 SGHTA and CDR2 FQGTGA. The CDR3 runs 17 residues. Here the CDR3 reads CASLLRCKGAFGNTIYF.

The V gene is TRBV27, the J gene TRBJ1-2; absent DNA, TCRdb's TRBD1 call cannot be checked. The CDR3 is made up of 15 amino acids. Germline V gene sequence: CDR1 MNHEY, CDR2 SMNVEV (reference sequence). The CDR3 sequence is CASRLQGEANYGYTF.

V usage is TRBV27 and J usage is TRBJ1-5; without DNA, the TCRdb call of TRBD1 cannot be checked. The CDR3 totals 14 residues. Per the germline V gene, CDR1 is MNHEY and CDR2 is SMNVEV (reference sequence). The CDR3 sequence is CASSWAGDNQPQHF.

The chain joins TRBV20-1 to TRBJ2-4; TCRdb lists TRBD1, though no DNA is available to test this call. Germline lookup yields CDR1 DFQATT and CDR2 SNEGSKA (reference sequence). This CDR3 contains 21 residues. Here the CDR3 reads CSARVYLKRTGGGHSKNIQYF.

The rearrangement joins TRBV27 to TRBJ2-7; TCRdb designates TRBD2, a call that cannot be tested without DNA. The CDR3 extends over 17 amino acids. Germline V gene lookup returns CDR1 MNHEY and CDR2 SMNVEV (reference sequence). The CDR3 reads CASSPHPGLAGGDEQYF.

The chain uses TRBV30 and TRBJ1-1; TCRdb picks TRBD1, but there is no DNA to check that call. Germline loops: CDR1 GTSNPN, CDR2 SVGIG (reference sequence). The CDR3 spans 14 residues. CDR3 residues: CACVPGTGETEAFF.

The chain employs TRBV10-2 and TRBJ2-5; TCRdb calls TRBD2, which cannot be checked without DNA. This CDR3 is 15 amino acids long. CDR1 is WSHSY, CDR2 SAAADI, per germline. This CDR3 reads CASSPGTSGVETQYF.

This rearrangement joins TRBV11-2 to TRBJ2-7; TCRdb proposes TRBD1, but this gene call is untestable without DNA. Per germline, CDR1 SGHAT and CDR2 FQNNGV. The CDR3 consists of 15 residues. The CDR3 here is CASSLDLSGHYEQYF. Complete variable domain (other parts from reference TRBV11-2 and TRBJ2-7): EAGVAQSPRYKIIEKRQSVAFWCNPISGHATLYWYQQILGQGPKLLIQFQNNGVVDDSQLPKDRFSAERLKGVDSTLKIQPAKLEDSAVYLCASSLDLSGHYEQYFGPGTRLTVT.

The chain combines TRBV7-3 with TRBJ2-1; TCRdb names TRBD2, which stays unverified in the absence of DNA. Per germline, CDR1 SGHTA and CDR2 FQGTGA. The CDR3 sequence is 15 residues long. This CDR3 is CASSLGLASPNEQFF.

This chain connects TRBV20-1 to TRBJ2-1; no DNA is available, so the TRBD1 call from TCRdb remains unchecked. This CDR3 has 16 amino acids. CDR1 and CDR2 from the germline V gene are DFQATT and SNEGSKA (reference sequence). The CDR3 reads CSATGSGGGRGNEQFF.

The chain carries TRBV7-6 and TRBJ2-1. Germline CDR1 is SGHVS and CDR2 is FNYEAQ. The CDR3 runs 12 residues. The CDR3 protein is CASSHISDEQFF.

This chain joins TRBV5-4 and TRBJ2-3; TCRdb's D gene call, TRBD1, goes unchecked for lack of DNA. Germline loops: CDR1 SGHNT, CDR2 YYREEE (reference sequence). The CDR3 totals 13 residues. The CDR3 loop reads CASSHYRGDTQYF.

The chain has TRBV14 and TRBJ2-5. The germline V gene encodes CDR1 SGHDN and CDR2 FVKESK. The CDR3 spans 12 residues. CDR3 residues: CASSQDFKTQYF.

This chain connects TRBV20-1 to TRBJ1-1. This CDR3 comprises 13 residues. The germline CDR1 and CDR2 sequences are DFQATT and SNEGSKA (reference sequence). The CDR3 sequence is CSARVGGNTEAFF.

This chain joins TRBV5-5 and TRBJ2-5; the D call from TCRdb, TRBD2, cannot be confirmed without DNA. CDR1 SGHKS and CDR2 YYEKEE come from the germline V gene (reference sequence). The CDR3 loop spans 17 amino acids. The CDR3 reads CASSSGLREGLKETQYF.

The chain employs TRBV28 and TRBJ2-7; TCRdb gives TRBD2 as the D gene, but with no DNA this cannot be confirmed. Germline values: CDR1 MDHEN, CDR2 SYDVKM. The CDR3 is made up of 15 amino acids. The CDR3 protein is CASSHRDFRSYEQYF. The full variable domain, rest sourced from reference TRBV28 and TRBJ2-7, is DVKVTQSSRYLVKRTGEKVFLECVQDMDHENMFWYRQDPGLGLRLIYFSYDVKMKEKGDIPEGYSVSREKKERFSLILESASTNQTSMYLCASSHRDFRSYEQYFGPGTRLTVT.

The chain carries TRBV2 and TRBJ2-7; TCRdb's D call of TRBD1 is untestable without DNA. Germline V lookup: CDR1 SNHLY, CDR2 FYNNEI. The CDR3 sequence is 14 residues long. The CDR3 loop is CASSHSGTLWEQYF.

The chain has TRBV7-9 and TRBJ1-2; without DNA, the TCRdb call of TRBD1 cannot be checked. The CDR3 covers 16 residues. Germline CDR1 and CDR2: SEHNR and FQNEAQ (reference sequence). CDR3 region: CASSPTSWDPNAGYTF.

This chain uses TRBV5-6 with TRBJ2-4; TCRdb names TRBD2, which stays unverified in the absence of DNA. The germline V gene has CDR1 SGHDT and CDR2 YYEEEE. The CDR3 loop spans 14 amino acids. The CDR3 spells CASGLLRGENIQYF.

V gene TRBV27 combines with J gene TRBJ2-5. Germline lookup yields CDR1 MNHEY and CDR2 SMNVEV (reference sequence). CDR3 length: 14 residues. The CDR3 loop is CASSLSYSQETQYF.

The chain has TRBV5-6 and TRBJ2-7; TCRdb gives TRBD1 as the D gene, but with no DNA this cannot be confirmed. This CDR3 region has 14 residues. Germline V lookup: CDR1 SGHDT, CDR2 YYEEEE. The CDR3 loop is CASSPGTGHYEQYF.